The T cell receptor beta chain described here comes from a study of T cell repertoires in cytomegalovirus infection. Overall study context: CMV epitopes that were recently identified and HLA-C-restricted were used alongside well-studied HLA-B-restricted ones. Public TCR beta signatures indicated both CMV infection and matching HLA type. Findings and limits, study-wide: Public TCR beta family frequency separated CMV-and-HLA carriers, including in an independent cohort.

Germline CDR1 is SGHTA and CDR2 is FQGNSA. The CDR3 covers 13 residues. Trimming left V 2 bases short and J 16 bases short, with 18 bases between. This clonotype was observed at least ten times. Antigen specificity is unknown. Each CDR3 protein is one row after TCRdb ran MiXCR on the reads. Of a few hundred thousand distinct CDR3 sequences detected, 30% to 40% appear once; the ten largest clones hold 15% to 20%. The chain recombines TRBV7-2 with TRBJ1-5; D uncertain. The sequence was obtained from a human donor in good health (CMV status not recorded). Some clones in this sample may be carry-over from other donors' samples. The sample in question was cultured PBMCs, obtained from culture after CMV antigen stimulation. The CDR3 DNA reads as TGTGCCAGCAGCTTACTGCTAGAGGCCAGCCGACATTTT. It encodes CASSLLLEASRHF.